This T cell receptor (beta chain) came from a study of blood T cells in healthy people across ages. Broader study findings: With naive T cell percentage, TCR beta diversity showed a strong correlation. Long-lived donors exceeded aged donors in naive CD4+ cells and diversity.

Donors were systemically healthy Caucasian individuals from Russia aged 6 to 90 years. This clonotype was recorded a few times. Antigen: not known. The CDR3 is made up of 16 amino acids. Germline-derived CDR1 and CDR2 are KGHSH and LQKENI. The trim removed 2 bases at V and 0 bases at J, leaving 6 bases unmatched. The second PCR ran about 6 to 11 cycles with a sample-barcoded 5' primer and J-beta primers. TCRdb processed the 5' RACE reads anew with MiXCR; each CDR3 protein has one entry. The sample records approximately 800,000 distinct CDR3 sequences, approximately 53% being singletons. The chain employs TRBV18 and TRBJ2-7; 8 bases map to TRBD2. What was sequenced was blood. The sequence was collected from a man older than 75 in good health. CDR3 protein: CASSPISGEISYEQYF. The CDR3 DNA reads TGTGCCAGCTCACCAATTAGCGGGGAAATCTCCTACGAGCAGTACTTC.